This T cell receptor (beta chain) was found in a study of blood T cell repertoires in COVID-19. For the study at large: PBMCs, B-cell-depleted T cells, or T cells provided the cDNA or gDNA that made up the material.

There are 17 residues in the CDR3. Deletions cut 6 bases from V and 3 bases from J, with 21 bases between. From germline, CDR1 is MDHEN and CDR2 SYDVKM. Libraries were prepared by immunoSEQ multiplex PCR; TCRdb keeps only in-frame clonotypes and omits some of them. The sample has roughly 350,000 clones, roughly 90% seen once; the top ten hold roughly 20%. Assignment of participants to cohorts was predicated upon participant-reported clinical history. Cohort 3 donors counted as recovered after two negative PCRs, clearance, or resolved symptoms. This TCR came from a woman aged 25 to 45 who had recovered from COVID-19. This chain uses TRBV28 with TRBJ1-3; a possible D gene is TRBD1 (5 bases). The sequenced sample consisted of PBMCs or T cells enriched from blood (not recorded which). CDR3 in amino acids: CASSSRGENRHGNTIYF. CDR3 DNA sequence: TGTGCCAGCAGCAGTCGGGGGGAGAACCGCCATGGAAACACCATATATTTT.